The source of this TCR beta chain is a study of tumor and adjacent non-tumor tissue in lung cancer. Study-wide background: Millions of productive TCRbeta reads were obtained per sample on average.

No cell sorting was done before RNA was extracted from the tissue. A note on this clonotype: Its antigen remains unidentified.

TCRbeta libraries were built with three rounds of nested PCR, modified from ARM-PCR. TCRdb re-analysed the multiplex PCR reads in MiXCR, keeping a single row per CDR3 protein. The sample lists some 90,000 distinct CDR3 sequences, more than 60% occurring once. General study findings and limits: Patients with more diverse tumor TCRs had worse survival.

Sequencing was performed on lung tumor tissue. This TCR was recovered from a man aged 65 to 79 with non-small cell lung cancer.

CDR3 in DNA: TGTGCCAGCGGTACAACAGGGGTAGGGAGGGAGACCCAGTACTTC. Translating it yields CASGTTGVGRETQYF. The chain is built from TRBV6-6 and TRBJ2-5; TRBD1 might be the D (7 bases). Germline V lookup: CDR1 MNHNY, CDR2 SVGAGI (reference sequence). This CDR3 spans 15 amino acids. Deletions cut 8 bases from V and 5 bases from J, with 21 bases between.